A single TCR beta chain is shown here with its context. Its antigen is unidentified. This entry is derived from a study of T cells expressing NK-cell markers. Turning to the study itself: CD3+CD56+NKG2C+, CD3+CD56+NKG2C- and CD3+CD56-NKG2C+ T cells, once sorted, supplied the TCR beta repertoires. Most of the eight sequenced donors were classified as HCMV-seropositive, and one was classified as seronegative.

No DNA is given; TCRdb re-called the 5' RACE reads and lists each CDR3 protein once. This repertoire includes 130,000 to 150,000 distinct CDR3 sequences. CDR1 is DFQATT, CDR2 SNEGSKA, per germline (reference sequence). CDR3 length equals 14 residues. Findings and limits, study-wide: There were several donors in whom these clonotypes also led the CD3+CD56-NKG2C+ fraction. The study found dominant NKG2C+ clonotypes at roughly 1.0-8% of CD8+ T cells in about six donors.

The receptor's source is a man in his late teens or twenties in good health. The source material was blood T cells: a sorted CD56 or NKG2C T cell subset, CD4+ or CD8+ T cells, or bulk PBMC T cells (not recorded which). The chain combines TRBV20-1 with TRBJ1-2; TCRdb's D gene call, TRBD1, goes unchecked for lack of DNA. CDR3 amino acids: CSALQTGFGNGYTF.